The text below deals with one TCR beta chain. This record belongs to a study of blood T cells in healthy people across ages. The CDR3 has 12 amino acids. V was clipped by 5 bases and J by 4 bases, with 8 bases between them. Through a sample-barcoded 5' primer and a J-beta primer mix, a second PCR was run for roughly 6 to 11 cycles. Unique molecular identifiers of 12 random nucleotides labeled each cDNA. TCRdb re-called the 5' RACE reads with MiXCR, one entry per CDR3 protein. The sample lists around 500,000 distinct CDR3 sequences; about 25% were seen once. The sample was also linked to a second study, of T cells of mothers and their children. That work states: Persistent microchimeric T cell clones were not found at ~100 per million sensitivity.

Sequencing was done on a sample of blood. V gene TRBV12-3 or TRBV12-4 combines with J gene TRBJ1-1; D ambiguous. The sequence was obtained from a boy under 10 years old in good health. The CDR3 nucleotides are TGTGCCAGCAGTCTCTTCCCCACTGAAGCTTTCTTT. This encodes CASSLFPTEAFF.